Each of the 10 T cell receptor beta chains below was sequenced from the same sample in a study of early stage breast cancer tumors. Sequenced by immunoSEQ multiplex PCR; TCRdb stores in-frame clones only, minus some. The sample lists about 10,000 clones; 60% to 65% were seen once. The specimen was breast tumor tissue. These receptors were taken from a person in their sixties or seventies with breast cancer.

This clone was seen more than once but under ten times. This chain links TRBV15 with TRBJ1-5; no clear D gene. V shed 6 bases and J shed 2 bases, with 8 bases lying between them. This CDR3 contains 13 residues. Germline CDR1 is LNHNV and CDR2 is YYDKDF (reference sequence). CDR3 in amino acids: CATSKLGNQPQHF. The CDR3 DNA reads TGTGCCACCAGTAAGCTGGGCAATCAGCCCCAGCATTTT.

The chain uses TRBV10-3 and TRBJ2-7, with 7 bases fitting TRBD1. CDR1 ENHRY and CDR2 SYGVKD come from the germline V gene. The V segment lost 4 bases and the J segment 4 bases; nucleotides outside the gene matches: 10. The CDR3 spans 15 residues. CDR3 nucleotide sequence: TGTGCCATCAGTGCCGAGGGGGCCCCACCATACGAGCAGTACTTC. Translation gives CAISAEGAPPYEQYF.

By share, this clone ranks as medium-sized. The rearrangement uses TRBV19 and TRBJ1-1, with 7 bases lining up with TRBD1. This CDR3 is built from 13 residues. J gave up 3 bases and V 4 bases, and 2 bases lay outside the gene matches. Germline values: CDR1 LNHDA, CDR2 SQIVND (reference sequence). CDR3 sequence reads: CASSNTGDTEAFF. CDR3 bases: TGTGCCAGTAGTAACACAGGGGACACTGAAGCTTTCTTT.

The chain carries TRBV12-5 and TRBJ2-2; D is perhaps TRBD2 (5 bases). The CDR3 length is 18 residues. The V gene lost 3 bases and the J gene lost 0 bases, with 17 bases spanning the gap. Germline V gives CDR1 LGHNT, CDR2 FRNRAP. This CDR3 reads CASGFSRGSVSNTGELFF. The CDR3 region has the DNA TGTGCTAGTGGTTTCTCCAGAGGGAGTGTTTCGAACACCGGGGAGCTGTTTTTT.

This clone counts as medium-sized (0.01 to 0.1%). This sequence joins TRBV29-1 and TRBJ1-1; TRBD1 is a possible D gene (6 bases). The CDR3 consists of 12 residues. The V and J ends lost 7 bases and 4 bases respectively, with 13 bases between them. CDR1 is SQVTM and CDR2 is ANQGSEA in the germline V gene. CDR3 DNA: TGCAGCGGAACAGGGATGGGCACTGAAGCTTTCTTT. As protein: CSGTGMGTEAFF.

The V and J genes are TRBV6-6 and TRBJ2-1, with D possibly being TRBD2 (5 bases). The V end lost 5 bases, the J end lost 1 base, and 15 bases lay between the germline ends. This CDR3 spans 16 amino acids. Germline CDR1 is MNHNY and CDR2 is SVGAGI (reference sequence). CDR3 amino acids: CASSIALAASYNEQFF. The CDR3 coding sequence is TGTGCCAGCAGTATCGCGCTAGCTGCGTCCTACAATGAGCAGTTCTTC.

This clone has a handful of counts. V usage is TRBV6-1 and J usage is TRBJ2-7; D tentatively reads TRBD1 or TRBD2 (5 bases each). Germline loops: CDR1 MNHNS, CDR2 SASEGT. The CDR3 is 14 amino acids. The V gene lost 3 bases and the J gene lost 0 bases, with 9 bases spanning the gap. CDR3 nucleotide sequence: TGTGCCAGCAGTGACCGGGACCACTCCTACGAGCAGTACTTC. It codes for CASSDRDHSYEQYF.

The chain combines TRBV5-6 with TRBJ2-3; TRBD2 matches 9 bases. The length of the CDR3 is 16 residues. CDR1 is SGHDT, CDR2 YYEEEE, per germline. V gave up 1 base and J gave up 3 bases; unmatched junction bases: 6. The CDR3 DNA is TGTGCCAGCAGCTTGAATAGCGGGAGAGGAACAGATACGCAGTATTTT. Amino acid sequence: CASSLNSGRGTDTQYF.

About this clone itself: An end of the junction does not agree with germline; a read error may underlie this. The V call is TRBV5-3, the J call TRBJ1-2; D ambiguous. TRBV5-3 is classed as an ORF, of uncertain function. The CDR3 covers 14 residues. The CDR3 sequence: CASSLEVSSYGYTF. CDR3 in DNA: TGTGCCAGCAGCTTGGAGGTCTCTAGCTATGGCTACACCTTC.

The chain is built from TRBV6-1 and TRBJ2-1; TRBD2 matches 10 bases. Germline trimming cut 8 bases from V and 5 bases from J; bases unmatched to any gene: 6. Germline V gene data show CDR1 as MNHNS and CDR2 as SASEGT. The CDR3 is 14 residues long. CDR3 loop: CASLSGGSNNEQFF. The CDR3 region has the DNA TGTGCCAGCCTTAGCGGGGGGTCCAACAATGAGCAGTTCTTC.